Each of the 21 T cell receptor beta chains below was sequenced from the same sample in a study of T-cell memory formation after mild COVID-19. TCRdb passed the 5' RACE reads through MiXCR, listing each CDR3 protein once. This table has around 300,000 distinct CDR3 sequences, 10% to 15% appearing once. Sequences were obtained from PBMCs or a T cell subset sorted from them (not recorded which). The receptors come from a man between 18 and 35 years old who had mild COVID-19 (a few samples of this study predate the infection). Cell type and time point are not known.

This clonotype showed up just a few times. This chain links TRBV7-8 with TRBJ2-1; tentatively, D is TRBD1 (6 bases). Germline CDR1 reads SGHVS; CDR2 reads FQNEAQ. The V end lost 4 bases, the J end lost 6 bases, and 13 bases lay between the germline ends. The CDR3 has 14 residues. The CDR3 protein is CASSWDKGVNEQFF. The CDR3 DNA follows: TGTGCCAGCAGCTGGGATAAGGGGGTCAATGAGCAGTTCTTC.

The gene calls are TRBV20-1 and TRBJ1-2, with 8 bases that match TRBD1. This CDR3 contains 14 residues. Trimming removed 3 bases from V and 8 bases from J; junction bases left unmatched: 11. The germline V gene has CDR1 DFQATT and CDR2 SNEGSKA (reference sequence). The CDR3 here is CSARGTGLAQGYTF. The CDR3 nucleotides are TGCAGTGCTAGGGGGACAGGCCTTGCTCAAGGCTACACCTTC.

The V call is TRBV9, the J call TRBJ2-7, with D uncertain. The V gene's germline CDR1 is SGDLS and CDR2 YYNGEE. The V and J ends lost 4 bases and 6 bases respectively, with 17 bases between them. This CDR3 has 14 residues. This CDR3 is CASSPRELGGEQYV. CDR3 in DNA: TGTGCCAGCAGCCCCCGAGAGTTAGGTGGCGAGCAGTACGTC.

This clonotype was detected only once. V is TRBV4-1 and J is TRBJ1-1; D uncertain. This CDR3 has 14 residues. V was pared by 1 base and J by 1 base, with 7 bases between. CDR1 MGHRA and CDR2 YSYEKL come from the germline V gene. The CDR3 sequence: CASSQVQTNTEAFF. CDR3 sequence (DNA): TGCGCCAGCAGCCAAGTGCAGACGAACACTGAAGCTTTCTTT.

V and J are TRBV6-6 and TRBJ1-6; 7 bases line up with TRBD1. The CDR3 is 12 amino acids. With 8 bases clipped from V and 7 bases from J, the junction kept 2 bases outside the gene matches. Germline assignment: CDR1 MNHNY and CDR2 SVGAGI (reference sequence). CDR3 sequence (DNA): TGTGCCAGCGCAGGGGGGAATTCACCCCTCCACTTT. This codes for CASAGGNSPLHF.

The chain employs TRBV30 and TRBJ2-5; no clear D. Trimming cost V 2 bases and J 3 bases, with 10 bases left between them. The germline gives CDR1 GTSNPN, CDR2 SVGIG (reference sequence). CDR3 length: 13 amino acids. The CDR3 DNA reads TGTGCCTGGAGTTGGCGGAGAAAAGAGACCCAGTACTTC. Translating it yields CAWSWRRKETQYF.

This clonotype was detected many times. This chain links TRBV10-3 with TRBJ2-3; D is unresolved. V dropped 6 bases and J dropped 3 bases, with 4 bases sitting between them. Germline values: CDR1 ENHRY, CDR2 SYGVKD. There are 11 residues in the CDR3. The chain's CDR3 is CAISGTDTQYF. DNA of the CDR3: TGTGCCATCAGCGGGACAGATACGCAGTATTTT.

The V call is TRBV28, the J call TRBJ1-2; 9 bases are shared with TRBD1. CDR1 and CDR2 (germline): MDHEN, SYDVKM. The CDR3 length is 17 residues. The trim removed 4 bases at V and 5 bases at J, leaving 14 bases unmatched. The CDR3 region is CASSSVAGQGTRYGYTF. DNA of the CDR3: TGTGCCAGCAGTTCTGTCGCGGGACAGGGAACGAGATATGGCTACACCTTC.

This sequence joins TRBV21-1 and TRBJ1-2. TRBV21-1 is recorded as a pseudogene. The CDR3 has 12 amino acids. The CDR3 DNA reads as TGTGCCAGCAGCAAAGAGCGCTATGGCTACACCTTC. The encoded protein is CASSKERYGYTF.

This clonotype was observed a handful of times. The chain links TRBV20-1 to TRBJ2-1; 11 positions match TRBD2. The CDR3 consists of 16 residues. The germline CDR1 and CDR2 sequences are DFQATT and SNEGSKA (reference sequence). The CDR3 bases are TGCGGAATCGGGACTAGCGGTCTTAGCTCCTACAATGAGCAGTTCTTC. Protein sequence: CGIGTSGLSSYNEQFF.

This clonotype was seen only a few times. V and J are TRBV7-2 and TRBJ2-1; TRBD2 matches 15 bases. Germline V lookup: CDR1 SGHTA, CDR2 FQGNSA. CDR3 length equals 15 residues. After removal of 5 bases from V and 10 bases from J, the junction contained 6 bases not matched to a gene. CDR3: CASSPLGLAGGEQFF. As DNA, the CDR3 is TGTGCCAGCAGCCCCTTGGGACTAGCGGGGGGAGAGCAGTTCTTC.

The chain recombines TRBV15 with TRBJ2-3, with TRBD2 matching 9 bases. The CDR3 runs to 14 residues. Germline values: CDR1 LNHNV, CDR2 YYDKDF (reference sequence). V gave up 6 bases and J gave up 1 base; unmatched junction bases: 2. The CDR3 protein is CATRTSGRTDTQYF. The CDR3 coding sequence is TGTGCCACCAGAACTAGCGGGCGCACAGATACGCAGTATTTT.

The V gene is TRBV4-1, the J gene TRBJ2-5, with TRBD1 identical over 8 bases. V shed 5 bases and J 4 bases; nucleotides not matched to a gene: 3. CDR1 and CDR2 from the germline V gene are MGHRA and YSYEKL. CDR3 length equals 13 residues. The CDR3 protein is CASSATGGETQYF. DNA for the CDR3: TGCGCCAGCAGCGCCACAGGGGGAGAGACCCAGTACTTC.

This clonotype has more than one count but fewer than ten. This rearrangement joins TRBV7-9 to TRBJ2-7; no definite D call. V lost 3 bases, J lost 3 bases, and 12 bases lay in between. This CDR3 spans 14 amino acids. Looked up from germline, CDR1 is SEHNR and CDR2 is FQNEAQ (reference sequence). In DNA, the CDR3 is TGTGCCAGCAGCTTGGAAGAAACAAGCTACGAGCAGTACTTC. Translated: CASSLEETSYEQYF.

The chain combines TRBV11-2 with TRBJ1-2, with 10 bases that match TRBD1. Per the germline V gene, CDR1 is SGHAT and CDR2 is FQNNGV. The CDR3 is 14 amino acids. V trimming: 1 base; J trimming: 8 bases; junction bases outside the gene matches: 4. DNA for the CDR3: TGTGCCAGCAGCTTAGTGGGGACAGGGGCCGGCTACACCTTC. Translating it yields CASSLVGTGAGYTF. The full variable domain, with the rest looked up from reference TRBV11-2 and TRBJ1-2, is EAGVAQSPRYKIIEKRQSVAFWCNPISGHATLYWYQQILGQGPKLLIQFQNNGVVDDSQLPKDRFSAERLKGVDSTLKIQPAKLEDSAVYLCASSLVGTGAGYTFGSGTRLTVV.

CDR3 residues: CASSPNSRSPNTGELFF. The CDR3, as DNA: TGCGCCAGCAGCCCGAATTCGCGGTCGCCGAACACCGGGGAGCTGTTTTTT. This chain joins TRBV5-1 and TRBJ2-2; D not resolved. Germline values: CDR1 SGHRS, CDR2 YFSETQ. V was cut by 4 bases and J by 0 bases, with 16 bases left in between. The CDR3 spans 17 residues.

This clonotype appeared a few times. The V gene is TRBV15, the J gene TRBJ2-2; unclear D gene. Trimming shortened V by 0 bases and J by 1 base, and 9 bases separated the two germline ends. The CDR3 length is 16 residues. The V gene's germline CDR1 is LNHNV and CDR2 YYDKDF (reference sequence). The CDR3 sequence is CATSRDRQENTGELFF. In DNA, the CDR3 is TGTGCCACCAGCAGAGATCGGCAGGAGAACACCGGGGAGCTGTTTTTT. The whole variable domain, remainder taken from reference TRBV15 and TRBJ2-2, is DAMVIQNPRYQVTQFGKPVTLSCSQTLNHNVMYWYQQKSSQAPKLLFHYYDKDFNNEADTPDNFQSRRPNTSFCFLDIRSPGLGDTAMYLCATSRDRQENTGELFFGEGSRLTVL.

The DNA for the CDR3 is TGTGCCAGCAGCTATGGGGACAGTTCCTACGAGCAGTACGTC. It codes for CASSYGDSSYEQYV. The chain uses TRBV5-7 and TRBJ2-7; TRBD1 agrees at 7 bases. TRBV5-7 is sorted into the ORF group, with uncertain function. Trimming removed 3 bases from V and 1 base from J; junction bases left unmatched: 4. This CDR3 is built from 14 residues.

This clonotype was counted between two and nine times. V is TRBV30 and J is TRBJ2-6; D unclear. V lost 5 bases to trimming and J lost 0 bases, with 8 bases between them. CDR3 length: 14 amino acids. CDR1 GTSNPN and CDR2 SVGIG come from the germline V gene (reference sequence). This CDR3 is CAWGRNSGANVLTF. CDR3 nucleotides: TGTGCCTGGGGACGGAACTCTGGGGCCAACGTCCTGACTTTC.

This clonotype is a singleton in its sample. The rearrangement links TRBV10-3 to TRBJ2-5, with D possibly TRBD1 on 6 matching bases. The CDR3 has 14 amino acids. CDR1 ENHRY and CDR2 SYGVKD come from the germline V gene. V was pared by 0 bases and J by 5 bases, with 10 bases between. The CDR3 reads CAISESTGGETQYF. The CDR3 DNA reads TGTGCCATCAGTGAGTCGACAGGCGGGGAGACCCAGTACTTC.

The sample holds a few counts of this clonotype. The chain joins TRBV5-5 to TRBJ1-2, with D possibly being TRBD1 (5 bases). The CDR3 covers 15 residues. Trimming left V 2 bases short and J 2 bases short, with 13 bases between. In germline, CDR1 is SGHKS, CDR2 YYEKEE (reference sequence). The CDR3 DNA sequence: TGTGCCAGCAGCTTAATCAAAGGGGCGAACTATGGCTACACCTTC. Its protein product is CASSLIKGANYGYTF.